This is a list of T cell receptor beta chains from one sample in a study of T-cell reconstitution after alpha-beta-depleted transplantation in children. A single record per CDR3 protein comes from TCRdb applying MiXCR to the PCR reads. The sample holds fewer than 250,000 distinct CDR3 sequences, roughly 15% seen once. This specimen was PBMCs, mostly from graft donor cells, taken 360 days after TCRalphabeta/CD19-depleted stem cell transplant. The receptors were gathered from a male patient aged 2-10 years who had a stem cell transplant for acute lymphoblastic leukemia, so the T cells may come from the graft donor. The CDR3 runs from the conserved cysteine through the conserved F or W. A D gene is named only where the DNA matches it firmly. Size is stated for part of the rows, as once, few or many counts, or as a class when the clone is expanded.

cdr3_length	v_call	clone_size	d_call	j_call	cdr3_aa	cdr3_nt
14	TRBV20-1	.	TRBD2	TRBJ2-1	CSAISGSTYNEQFF	TGCAGTGCTATTAGCGGGAGCACCTACAATGAGCAGTTCTTC
13	TRBV12-3/TRBV12-4	.	.	TRBJ2-7	CASSRTGTYEQYF	TGTGCCAGCAGTAGGACTGGTACCTACGAGCAGTACTTC
14	TRBV30	.	TRBD2	TRBJ2-1	CAWNPAGAYNEQFF	TGTGCCTGGAACCCCGCGGGAGCTTACAATGAGCAGTTCTTC
14	TRBV29-1	few	TRBD1	TRBJ2-7	CSAGGQSYSYEQYF	TGCAGCGCTGGGGGACAGAGCTACTCCTACGAGCAGTACTTC
13	TRBV7-9	few	.	TRBJ2-2	CASSFTERGELFF	TGTGCCAGCAGCTTCACCGAGAGGGGGGAGCTGTTTTTT
14	TRBV5-1	few	TRBD1	TRBJ1-1	CASSFTGVNTEAFF	TGCGCCAGCAGCTTTACAGGGGTGAACACTGAAGCTTTCTTT
15	TRBV5-1	.	.	TRBJ2-2	CASSDQGSNTGELFF	TGCGCCAGCAGCGACCAGGGATCGAACACCGGGGAGCTGTTTTTT
14	TRBV5-6	few	.	TRBJ1-5	CASTSRGFSQPQHF	TGTGCCAGCACTTCCAGGGGATTTAGTCAGCCCCAGCATTTT
18	TRBV24-1	.	.	TRBJ1-2	CATSDFNSASGEIYGYTF	TGTGCCACCAGTGATTTTAACAGTGCTTCAGGGGAGATCTATGGCTACACCTTC
17	TRBV21-1	few	.	TRBJ2-4	CASSNGDQTTPKNIQYF	TGTGCCAGCAGCAACGGTGACCAAACGACTCCGAAAAACATTCAGTACTTC
12	TRBV27	.	TRBD1	TRBJ2-7	CASSLQGAEQYF	TGTGCCAGCAGTTTACAGGGGGCCGAGCAGTACTTC
13	TRBV5-1	.	.	TRBJ2-5	CASSFIAEETQYF	TGCGCCAGCAGCTTTATAGCAGAAGAGACCCAGTACTTC
14	TRBV20-1	few	.	TRBJ2-1	CSARTRGQYNEQFF	TGCAGTGCCCGGACCCGGGGACAATACAATGAGCAGTTCTTC
16	TRBV10-1	few	.	TRBJ2-5	CASSESATTIQETQYF	TGCGCCAGCAGTGAGTCCGCGACAACGATTCAAGAGACCCAGTACTTC
14	TRBV7-9	few	.	TRBJ1-5	CASSFGLANQPQHF	TGTGCCAGCAGTTTTGGACTGGCGAATCAGCCCCAGCATTTT
14	TRBV12-3/TRBV12-4	.	.	TRBJ2-5	CASSLGGPKETQYF	TGTGCCAGCAGCCTTGGGGGCCCCAAAGAGACCCAGTACTTC
15	TRBV5-1	few	TRBD2	TRBJ2-1	CASSLKAGGPNEQFF	TGCGCCAGCAGCTTAAAAGCGGGGGGGCCCAATGAGCAGTTCTTC
13	TRBV20-1	.	TRBD1	TRBJ1-3	CSVKGAIGNTIYF	TGCAGTGTTAAGGGGGCAATCGGAAACACCATATATTTT
14	TRBV19	.	TRBD1	TRBJ2-2	CASSAGTATGELFF	TGTGCCAGTAGTGCCGGGACAGCGACCGGGGAGCTGTTTTTT
14	TRBV29-1	.	TRBD1	TRBJ1-2	CSVEDAQGEHGYTF	TGCAGCGTTGAAGACGCTCAGGGGGAACATGGCTACACCTTC
14	TRBV4-2	.	.	TRBJ2-7	CAMGHGTNNYEQYF	TGTGCCATGGGCCACGGGACCAATAACTACGAGCAGTACTTC
13	TRBV12-3/TRBV12-4	few	.	TRBJ1-1	CASSFQGFTEAFF	TGTGCCAGCAGTTTCCAGGGTTTCACTGAAGCTTTCTTT
15	TRBV20-1	.	TRBD2	TRBJ2-1	CSARKASGGPRPQFF	TGCAGTGCGAGGAAAGCGAGCGGGGGCCCGCGACCGCAGTTCTTC
16	TRBV7-2	.	.	TRBJ2-1	CASSLAFGVRGNEQFF	TGTGCCAGCAGCTTAGCTTTTGGTGTCAGGGGCAATGAGCAGTTCTTC
16	TRBV12-3/TRBV12-4	.	TRBD1	TRBJ1-4	CASSYSGTGVIGKLFF	TGTGCCAGCAGTTATTCCGGGACAGGGGTAATCGGAAAACTGTTTTTT
13	TRBV6-6	.	.	TRBJ2-1	CASTYRKEGEQFF	TGTGCCAGCACCTACAGGAAGGAGGGTGAGCAGTTCTTC
17	TRBV28	many	TRBD1	TRBJ2-7	CASRRGLASQVTYEQYF	TGTGCCAGCAGAAGGGGGCTAGCATCCCAGGTCACCTACGAGCAGTACTTC
15	TRBV12-3/TRBV12-4	.	TRBD2	TRBJ2-3	CASRREGDGTDTQYF	TGTGCCAGCAGGCGGGAGGGGGACGGCACAGATACGCAGTATTTT
16	TRBV3-1	.	TRBD2	TRBJ2-3	CASSHGTSGGGDTQYF	TGTGCCAGCAGCCACGGGACTAGCGGGGGTGGAGATACGCAGTATTTT
10	TRBV20-1	many	.	TRBJ2-7	CSAQNTWQYF	TGCAGTGCTCAAAACACCTGGCAGTACTTC
13	TRBV14	.	.	TRBJ2-5	CASSGDLASDQYF	TGTGCCAGCAGCGGGGACCTGGCATCCGACCAGTACTTC
15	TRBV20-1	few	TRBD2	TRBJ2-7	CSANPDTSGRASQYF	TGCAGTGCCAATCCAGATACTAGCGGGAGGGCCTCGCAGTACTTC
15	TRBV5-6	few	.	TRBJ2-1	CASSLHRGGANEQFF	TGTGCCAGCAGCTTACACCGAGGGGGGGCGAATGAGCAGTTCTTC
16	TRBV9	.	.	TRBJ2-1	CASSVAFIAGYNEQFF	TGTGCCAGCAGCGTAGCTTTTATCGCGGGGTACAATGAGCAGTTCTTC
15	TRBV20-1	many	.	TRBJ1-5	CSAREEGLVRQPQHF	TGCAGTGCTAGAGAGGAGGGGTTGGTACGTCAGCCCCAGCATTTT
12	TRBV12-3/TRBV12-4	.	.	TRBJ2-7	CASSSPQREQYF	TGTGCCAGCAGTTCTCCTCAGAGGGAGCAGTACTTC
11	TRBV12-3/TRBV12-4	.	.	TRBJ2-7	CASSLTTLQYF	TGTGCCAGCAGTTTAACGACTCTACAGTACTTC
15	TRBV29-1	few	.	TRBJ2-7	CSVAPGKGLSYEQYF	TGCAGCGTTGCCCCGGGGAAGGGCCTCTCCTACGAGCAGTACTTC
13	TRBV5-1	.	.	TRBJ2-7	CASTRLGSYEQYF	TGCGCCAGCACCCGATTGGGGTCCTACGAGCAGTACTTC
15	TRBV6-2/TRBV6-3	.	TRBD2	TRBJ2-7	CASSPSHRGEDEQYF	TGTGCCAGCAGTCCCAGTCACCGGGGGGAAGACGAGCAGTACTTC
19	TRBV10-3	few	TRBD1	TRBJ1-6	CAISNTGTGLLSYNSPLHF	TGTGCCATCAGCAATACCGGGACAGGGCTTCTCTCCTATAATTCACCCCTCCACTTT
13	TRBV5-1	.	.	TRBJ2-7	CASSSQGSTEQYF	TGCGCCAGCAGCTCACAGGGCTCCACTGAGCAGTACTTC
13	TRBV18	few	.	TRBJ1-2	CASSPSLENGYTF	TGTGCCAGCTCACCTTCGCTAGAGAATGGCTACACCTTC
11	TRBV29-1	.	.	TRBJ2-2	CTARGGGELFF	TGTACAGCCAGGGGCGGCGGGGAGCTGTTTTTT
11	TRBV20-1	.	TRBD1	TRBJ2-6	CSPGQSNVLTF	TGCAGTCCGGGACAGTCAAACGTCCTGACTTTC
13	TRBV12-5	few	.	TRBJ2-7	CASGSGLNPEQYF	TGTGCTAGTGGTTCGGGCCTAAACCCCGAGCAGTACTTC
15	TRBV2	few	TRBD1	TRBJ2-2	CASRAGTGNTGELFF	TGTGCCAGCAGGGCCGGGACAGGGAACACCGGGGAGCTGTTTTTT
14	TRBV11-2	.	.	TRBJ2-7	CASSPGRKGYEQYF	TGTGCCAGCAGCCCAGGCCGAAAGGGGTACGAGCAGTACTTC
16	TRBV5-1	few	.	TRBJ2-3	CASSLGRGYGTDTQYF	TGCGCCAGCAGCTTAGGTCGAGGGTACGGCACAGATACGCAGTATTTT
16	TRBV5-6	few	.	TRBJ2-2	CASSLLQGSNTGELFF	TGTGCCAGCAGCTTGTTACAGGGATCGAACACCGGGGAGCTGTTTTTT
12	TRBV10-3	.	.	TRBJ2-7	CATASVTYEQYF	TGTGCCACCGCTAGCGTAACCTACGAGCAGTACTTC
14	TRBV12-3/TRBV12-4	.	.	TRBJ1-2	CASSDQPTSYGYTF	TGTGCCAGCAGTGATCAGCCCACAAGCTATGGCTACACCTTC
14	TRBV5-1	few	.	TRBJ2-1	CASSFVGFYNEQFF	TGCGCCAGCAGCTTTGTAGGATTTTACAATGAGCAGTTCTTC
11	TRBV12-3/TRBV12-4	many	.	TRBJ2-5	CASTGKETQYF	TGTGCCAGCACGGGGAAAGAGACCCAGTACTTC
13	TRBV12-3/TRBV12-4	.	.	TRBJ1-4	CASSFLRSEKLFF	TGTGCCAGCAGTTTTTTGAGGTCTGAAAAACTGTTTTTT
14	TRBV27	.	.	TRBJ2-7	CASSPETATYEQYF	TGTGCCAGCAGTCCAGAGACGGCCACCTACGAGCAGTACTTC
13	TRBV20-1	.	.	TRBJ2-3	CSARGFSHGTQYF	TGCAGTGCTAGAGGGTTTAGCCACGGTACGCAGTATTTT
15	TRBV12-3/TRBV12-4	few	.	TRBJ2-1	CASSPPLASVNEQFF	TGTGCCAGCAGCCCACCCCTAGCCTCGGTGAATGAGCAGTTCTTC
14	TRBV5-1	.	.	TRBJ1-1	CASSFRTENTEAFF	TGCGCCAGCAGCTTCAGGACAGAGAACACTGAAGCTTTCTTT
15	TRBV27	few	.	TRBJ2-1	CASSPGLAPSNEQFF	TGTGCCAGCAGTCCTGGGCTAGCGCCCTCTAATGAGCAGTTCTTC